This is a list of T cell receptor beta chains from one sample in a study of T cell changes during pregnancy in multiple sclerosis. Sequenced by immunoSEQ multiplex PCR; TCRdb stores in-frame clones only, minus some. This table has 85,000 to 100,000 clones, more than 85% appearing once. The source was peripheral blood, collected before pregnancy. The source is a female donor with multiple sclerosis, enrolled in a pregnancy study. CDR3s leave out the opening cysteine and the closing phenylalanine or tryptophan. Each record gives: V gene, J gene, CDR3 protein.

v_gene: TRBV7-6; j_gene: TRBJ1-3; CDR3aa: ASSLAEGAGGNTIY
v_gene: TRBV4-1; j_gene: TRBJ2-7; CDR3aa: ASSQDKREQY
v_gene: TRBV7-2; j_gene: TRBJ2-1; CDR3aa: ASSLSTGAPQF
v_gene: TRBV7-8; j_gene: TRBJ1-1; CDR3aa: ASSLGSDTEAF
v_gene: TRBV28; j_gene: TRBJ2-1; CDR3aa: ASTQTFSGTALSNEQF
v_gene: TRBV5-1; j_gene: TRBJ2-1; CDR3aa: ASSLVGTGKNEQF
v_gene: TRBV28; j_gene: TRBJ1-2; CDR3aa: ASRRTGAYGYT
v_gene: TRBV15; j_gene: TRBJ2-1; CDR3aa: ATSRDGPAVSYNEQF
v_gene: TRBV9; j_gene: TRBJ2-1; CDR3aa: ASTKGGSIYNEQF
v_gene: TRBV28; j_gene: TRBJ2-1; CDR3aa: ASSLWTRSQF
v_gene: TRBV27; j_gene: TRBJ2-7; CDR3aa: ASSSDGPRASYEQY
v_gene: TRBV27; j_gene: TRBJ2-1; CDR3aa: ASSLAGSNEQF
v_gene: TRBV27; j_gene: TRBJ2-7; CDR3aa: ASSLSPSGGPYEQY
v_gene: TRBV6-5; j_gene: TRBJ2-7; CDR3aa: ASRAVSYEQY
v_gene: TRBV29-1; j_gene: TRBJ2-3; CDR3aa: SVEDGGRQGHTDTQY
v_gene: TRBV15; j_gene: TRBJ2-7; CDR3aa: ATRSGGDPYEQY
v_gene: TRBV16; j_gene: TRBJ2-7; CDR3aa: ASSPAEGPTYEQY
v_gene: TRBV4-3; j_gene: TRBJ2-1; CDR3aa: ASSQRTGMGGQF
v_gene: TRBV5-1; j_gene: TRBJ2-1; CDR3aa: ASRFTGGNEQF
v_gene: TRBV18; j_gene: TRBJ1-1; CDR3aa: ASSPKQGAEAF
v_gene: TRBV7-2; j_gene: TRBJ1-1; CDR3aa: ASGTVNTEAF
v_gene: TRBV6-1; j_gene: TRBJ2-1; CDR3aa: ASSEYGGGGGRNEQF
v_gene: TRBV2; j_gene: TRBJ1-2; CDR3aa: ASSTDRGALVGYGYT
v_gene: TRBV11-3; j_gene: TRBJ2-2; CDR3aa: ASVKILGQLHTGELF
v_gene: TRBV5-1; j_gene: TRBJ2-3; CDR3aa: ASSSPLAGGSTQY
v_gene: TRBV28; j_gene: TRBJ2-1; CDR3aa: ASSGGDSDPGLDEQF
v_gene: TRBV19; j_gene: TRBJ2-1; CDR3aa: ASSIGGDEQF
v_gene: TRBV10-1; j_gene: TRBJ2-7; CDR3aa: ASSERGLVAGSYEQY
v_gene: TRBV9; j_gene: TRBJ2-1; CDR3aa: ASSPSPATDPSYNEQF
v_gene: TRBV29-1; j_gene: TRBJ1-1; CDR3aa: SVDQTGVGYEATF
v_gene: TRBV7-6; j_gene: TRBJ1-4; CDR3aa: ASSPGTGVDGEKLF
v_gene: TRBV7-2; j_gene: TRBJ2-3; CDR3aa: ASSLVLADTDTQY
v_gene: TRBV2; j_gene: TRBJ2-1; CDR3aa: ASSVSGGASNEQF